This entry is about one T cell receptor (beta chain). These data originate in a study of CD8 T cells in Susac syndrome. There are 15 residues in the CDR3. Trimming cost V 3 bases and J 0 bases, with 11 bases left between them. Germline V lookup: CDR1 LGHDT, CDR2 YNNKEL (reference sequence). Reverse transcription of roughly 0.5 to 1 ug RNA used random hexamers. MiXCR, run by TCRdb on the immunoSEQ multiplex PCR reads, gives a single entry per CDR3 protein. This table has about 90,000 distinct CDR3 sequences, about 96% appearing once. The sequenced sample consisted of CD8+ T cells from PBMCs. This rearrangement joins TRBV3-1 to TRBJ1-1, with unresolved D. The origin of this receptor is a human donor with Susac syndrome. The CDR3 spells CASSHGEHMNTEAFF. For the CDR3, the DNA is TGTGCCAGCAGCCACGGGGAGCATATGAACACTGAAGCTTTCTTT.